The sequence of this T cell receptor beta chain was determined in a study of regulatory T cells in long-lasting Graves disease. According to the study, TCR beta libraries were built with iRepertoire HTBI primers and CDR3-region Arm-PCR. TCRdb reanalysed the multiplex PCR reads using MiXCR and keeps one entry per CDR3 protein. The repertoire consists of over 300,000 distinct CDR3 sequences, with around 19% occurring once and the leading ten covering 29%. The sample's time point: persistent/refractory GD, antithyroid drugs over 5 years with positive TRAb. Preparation of the TCR library used RNA extracted from PBMCs. A roughly 9-milliliter sample of peripheral blood was drawn into EDTA tubes. Germline V gene sequence: CDR1 LGHDT, CDR2 YNNKEL (reference sequence). V lost 1 base, J lost 2 bases, and 20 bases lay in between. There are 18 residues in the CDR3.

The input for sequencing was peripheral blood mononuclear cells (PBMCs), taken when the disease was refractory, from a patient treated with antithyroid drugs. The chain couples TRBV3-1 to TRBJ1-1; the D gene is possibly TRBD1 (6 bases). The sequence derives from a female donor with Graves disease. The CDR3 DNA follows: TGTGCCAGCAGCCAAGGGAGGGGGTCGGGGGCGGTCAACACTGAAGCTTTCTTT. Protein sequence: CASSQGRGSGAVNTEAFF.